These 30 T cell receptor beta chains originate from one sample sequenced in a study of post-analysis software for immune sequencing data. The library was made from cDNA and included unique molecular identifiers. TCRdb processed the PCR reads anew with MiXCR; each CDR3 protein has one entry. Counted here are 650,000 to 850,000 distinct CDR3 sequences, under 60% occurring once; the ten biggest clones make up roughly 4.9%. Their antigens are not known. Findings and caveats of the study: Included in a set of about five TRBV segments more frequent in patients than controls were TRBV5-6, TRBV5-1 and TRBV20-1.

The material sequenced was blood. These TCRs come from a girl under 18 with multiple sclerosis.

The CDR3 region is CATSRDLSGSLNEQYF. Here the CDR3 DNA reads TGTGCCACCAGCAGAGATCTGAGCGGGAGCTTAAACGAGCAGTACTTC. The J gene is TRBJ2-7, the V gene TRBV15; TRBD2 matches 8 bases. This CDR3 has 16 amino acids. Germline CDR1 and CDR2: LNHNV and YYDKDF (reference sequence). V shed 0 bases and J 5 bases; nucleotides not matched to a gene: 9.

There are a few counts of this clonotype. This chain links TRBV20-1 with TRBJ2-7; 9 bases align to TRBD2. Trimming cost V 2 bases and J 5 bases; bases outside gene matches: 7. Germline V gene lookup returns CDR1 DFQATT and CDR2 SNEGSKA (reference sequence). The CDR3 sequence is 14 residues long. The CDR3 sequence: CSARPGLALDEQYF. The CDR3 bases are TGCAGTGCTAGACCCGGACTAGCGCTTGACGAGCAGTACTTC.

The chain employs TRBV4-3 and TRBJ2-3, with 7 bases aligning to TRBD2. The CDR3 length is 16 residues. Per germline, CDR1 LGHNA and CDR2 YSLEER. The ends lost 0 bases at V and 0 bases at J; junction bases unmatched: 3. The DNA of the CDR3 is TGCGCCAGCAGCCAAGAGGCTAGCGGAAGCACAGATACGCAGTATTTT. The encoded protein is CASSQEASGSTDTQYF.

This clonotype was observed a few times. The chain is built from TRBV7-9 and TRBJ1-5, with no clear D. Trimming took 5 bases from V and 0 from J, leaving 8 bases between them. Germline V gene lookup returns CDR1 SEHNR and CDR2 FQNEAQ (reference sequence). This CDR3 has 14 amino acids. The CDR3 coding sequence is TGTGCCAGCAGCGCTGGGAGTAGCAATCAGCCCCAGCATTTT. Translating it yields CASSAGSSNQPQHF.

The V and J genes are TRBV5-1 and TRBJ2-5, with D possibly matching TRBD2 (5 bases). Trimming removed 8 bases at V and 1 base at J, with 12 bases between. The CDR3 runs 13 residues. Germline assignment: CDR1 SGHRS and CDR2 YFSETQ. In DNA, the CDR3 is TGCGCCAGTCGGGTAGCGACCCAAGAGACCCAGTACTTC. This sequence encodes CASRVATQETQYF.

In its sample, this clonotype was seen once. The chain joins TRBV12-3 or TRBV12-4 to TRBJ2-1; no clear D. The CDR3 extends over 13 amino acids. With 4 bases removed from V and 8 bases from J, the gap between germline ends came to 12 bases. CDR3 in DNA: TGTGCCAGCAGTTCAGTCTATGTTTATGAGCAGTTCTTC. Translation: CASSSVYVYEQFF.

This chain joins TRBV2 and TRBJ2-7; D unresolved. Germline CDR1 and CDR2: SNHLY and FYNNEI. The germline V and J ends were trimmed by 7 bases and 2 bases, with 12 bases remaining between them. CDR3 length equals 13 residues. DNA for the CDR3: TGTGCCAGCATGGAAGACCAAGCCTACGAGCAGTACTTC. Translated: CASMEDQAYEQYF.

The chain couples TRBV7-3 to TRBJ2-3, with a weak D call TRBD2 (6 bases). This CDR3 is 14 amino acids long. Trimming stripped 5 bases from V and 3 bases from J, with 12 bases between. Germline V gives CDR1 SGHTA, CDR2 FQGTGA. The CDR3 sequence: CASSAGLGTDTQYF. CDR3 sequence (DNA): TGTGCCAGCAGCGCGGGACTTGGGACAGATACGCAGTATTTT.

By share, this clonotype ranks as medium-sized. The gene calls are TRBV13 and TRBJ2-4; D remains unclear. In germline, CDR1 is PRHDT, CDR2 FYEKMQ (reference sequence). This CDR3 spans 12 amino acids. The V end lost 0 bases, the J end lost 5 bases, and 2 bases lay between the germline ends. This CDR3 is CASSLGENIQYF. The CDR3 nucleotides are TGTGCCAGCAGCTTAGGGGAAAACATTCAGTACTTC. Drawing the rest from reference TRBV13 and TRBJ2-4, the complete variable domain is AAGVIQSPRHLIKEKRETATLKCYPIPRHDTVYWYQQGPGQDPQFLISFYEKMQSDKGSIPDRFSAQQFSDYHSELNMSSLELGDSALYFCASSLGENIQYFGAGTRLSVL.

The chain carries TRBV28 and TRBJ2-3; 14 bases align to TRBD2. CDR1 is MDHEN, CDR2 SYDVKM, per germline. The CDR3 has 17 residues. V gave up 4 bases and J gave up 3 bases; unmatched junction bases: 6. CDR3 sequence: CASSWGLAGEPTDTQYF. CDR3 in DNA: TGTGCCAGCAGTTGGGGACTAGCGGGAGAACCGACAGATACGCAGTATTTT.

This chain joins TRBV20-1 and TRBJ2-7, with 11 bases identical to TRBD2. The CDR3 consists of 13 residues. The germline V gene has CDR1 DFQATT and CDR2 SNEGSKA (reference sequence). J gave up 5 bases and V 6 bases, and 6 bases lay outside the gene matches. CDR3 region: CSARLAGSNEQYF. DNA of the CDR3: TGCAGTGCCAGACTAGCGGGAAGTAACGAGCAGTACTTC.

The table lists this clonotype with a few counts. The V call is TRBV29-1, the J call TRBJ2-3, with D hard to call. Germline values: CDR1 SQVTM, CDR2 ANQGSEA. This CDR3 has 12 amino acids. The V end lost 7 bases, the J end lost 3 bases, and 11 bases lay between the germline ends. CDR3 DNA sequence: TGCAGCGCCACCCCAATTACAGATACGCAGTATTTT. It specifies CSATPITDTQYF.

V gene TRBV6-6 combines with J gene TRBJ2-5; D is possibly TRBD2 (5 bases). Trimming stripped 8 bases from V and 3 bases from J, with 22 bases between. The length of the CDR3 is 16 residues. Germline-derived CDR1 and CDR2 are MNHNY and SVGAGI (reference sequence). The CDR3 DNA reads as TGTGCCAGCGCCAAGTGGAACCGGGAAGTCGAAGAGACCCAGTACTTC. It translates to CASAKWNREVEETQYF.

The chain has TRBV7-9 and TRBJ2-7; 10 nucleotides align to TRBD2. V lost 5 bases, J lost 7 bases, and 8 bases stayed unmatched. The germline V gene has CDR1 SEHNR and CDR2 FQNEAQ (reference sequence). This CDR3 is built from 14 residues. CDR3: CASSQTSGSFEQYF. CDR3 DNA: TGTGCCAGCAGCCAGACTAGCGGGTCTTTTGAGCAGTACTTC.

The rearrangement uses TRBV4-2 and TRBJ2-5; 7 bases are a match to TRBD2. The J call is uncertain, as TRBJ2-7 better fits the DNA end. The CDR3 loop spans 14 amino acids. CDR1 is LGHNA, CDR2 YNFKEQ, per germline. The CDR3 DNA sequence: TGTGCCAGCAGCCAAGTCGGGGGGATCGACGAGCAGTACTTC. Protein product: CASSQVGGIDEQYF.

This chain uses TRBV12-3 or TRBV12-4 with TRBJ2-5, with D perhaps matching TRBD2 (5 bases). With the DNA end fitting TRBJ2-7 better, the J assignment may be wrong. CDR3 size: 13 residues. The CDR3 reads CASSLEWRSEQYF. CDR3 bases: TGTGCCAGCAGTTTAGAATGGAGGAGCGAGCAGTACTTC.

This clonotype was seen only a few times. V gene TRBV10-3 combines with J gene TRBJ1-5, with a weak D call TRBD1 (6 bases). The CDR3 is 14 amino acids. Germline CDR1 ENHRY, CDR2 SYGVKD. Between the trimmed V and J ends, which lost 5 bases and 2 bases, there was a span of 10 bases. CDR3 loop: CAISRAGGNQPQHF. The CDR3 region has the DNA TGTGCCATCAGTAGGGCAGGGGGCAATCAGCCCCAGCATTTT.

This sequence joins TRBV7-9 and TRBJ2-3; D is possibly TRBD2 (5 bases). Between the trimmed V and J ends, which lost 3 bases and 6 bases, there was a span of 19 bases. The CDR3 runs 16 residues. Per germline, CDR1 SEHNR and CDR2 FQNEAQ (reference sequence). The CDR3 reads CASSFFRETDRDTQYF. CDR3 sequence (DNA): TGTGCCAGCAGCTTTTTTAGGGAGACGGATCGGGATACGCAGTATTTT.

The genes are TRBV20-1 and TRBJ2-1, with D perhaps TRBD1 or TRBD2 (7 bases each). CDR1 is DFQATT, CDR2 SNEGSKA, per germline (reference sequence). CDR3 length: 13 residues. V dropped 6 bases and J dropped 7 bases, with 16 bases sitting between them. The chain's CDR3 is CSARGGDRNEQFF. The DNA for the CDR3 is TGCAGTGCCAGGGGGGGAGACAGAAATGAGCAGTTCTTC.

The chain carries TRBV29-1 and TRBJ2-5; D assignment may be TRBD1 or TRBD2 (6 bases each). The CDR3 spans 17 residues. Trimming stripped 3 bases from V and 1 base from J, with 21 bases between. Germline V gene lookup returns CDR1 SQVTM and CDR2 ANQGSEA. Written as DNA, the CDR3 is TGCAGCGTTGATCAGGGCCCCCTCTCGGGGGCCCAAGAGACCCAGTACTTC. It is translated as CSVDQGPLSGAQETQYF.

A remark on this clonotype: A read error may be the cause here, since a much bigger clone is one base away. This CDR3 reads CASSWGEQFF. The DNA of the CDR3 is TGTGCCAGCAGTTGGGGTGAGCAGTTCTTC. The chain links TRBV7-9 to TRBJ2-1; D is undetermined. V gave up 6 bases and J gave up 9 bases, with 6 bases separating them. This CDR3 has 10 residues. Germline assignment: CDR1 SEHNR and CDR2 FQNEAQ (reference sequence).

CDR3 DNA: TGCAGCGTTGGGTACAGTCTTCTCTCTGGGGCCAACGTCCTGACTTTC. Its translation: CSVGYSLLSGANVLTF. The chain links TRBV29-1 to TRBJ2-6, with D unclear. Germline CDR1 is SQVTM and CDR2 is ANQGSEA. This CDR3 region has 16 residues. V lost 4 bases, J lost 0 bases, and 13 bases lay in between.

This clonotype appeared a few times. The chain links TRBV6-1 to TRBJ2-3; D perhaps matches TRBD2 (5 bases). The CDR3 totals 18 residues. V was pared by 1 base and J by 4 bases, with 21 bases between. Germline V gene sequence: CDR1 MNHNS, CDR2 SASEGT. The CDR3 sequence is CASSEVGLMGEVPDTQYF. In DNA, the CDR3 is TGTGCCAGCAGTGAAGTGGGCCTAATGGGAGAGGTGCCAGATACGCAGTATTTT.

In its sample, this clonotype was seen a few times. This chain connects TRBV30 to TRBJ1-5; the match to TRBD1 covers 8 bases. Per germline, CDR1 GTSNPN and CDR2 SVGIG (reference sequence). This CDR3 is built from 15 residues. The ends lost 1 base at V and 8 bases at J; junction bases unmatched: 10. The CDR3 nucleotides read TGTGCCTGGAGTGGGGGGCAGGGGGCTAGCAAGCCCCAGCATTTT. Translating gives CAWSGGQGASKPQHF.

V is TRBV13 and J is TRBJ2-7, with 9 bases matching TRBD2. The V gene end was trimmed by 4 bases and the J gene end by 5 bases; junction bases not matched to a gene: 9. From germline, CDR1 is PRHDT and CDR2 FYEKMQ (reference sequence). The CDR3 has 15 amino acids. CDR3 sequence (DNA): TGTGCCAGCAGCTCCAGCGGGAGGAGGTATAACGAGCAGTACTTC. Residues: CASSSSGRRYNEQYF. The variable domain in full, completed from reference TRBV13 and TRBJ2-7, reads AAGVIQSPRHLIKEKRETATLKCYPIPRHDTVYWYQQGPGQDPQFLISFYEKMQSDKGSIPDRFSAQQFSDYHSELNMSSLELGDSALYFCASSSSGRRYNEQYFGPGTRLTVT.

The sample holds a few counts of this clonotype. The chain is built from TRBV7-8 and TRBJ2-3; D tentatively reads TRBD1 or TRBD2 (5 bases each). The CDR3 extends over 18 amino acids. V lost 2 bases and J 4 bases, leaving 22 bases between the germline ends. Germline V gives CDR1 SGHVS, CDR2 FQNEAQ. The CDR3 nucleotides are TGTGCCAGCAGCTTATTCGACCGGGACCCTCGAGACGCAGATACGCAGTATTTT. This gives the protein CASSLFDRDPRDADTQYF. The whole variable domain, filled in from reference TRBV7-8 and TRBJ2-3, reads GAGVSQSPRYKVAKRGQDVALRCDPISGHVSLFWYQQALGQGPEFLTYFQNEAQLDKSGLPSDRFFAERPEGSVSTLKIQRTQQEDSAVYLCASSLFDRDPRDADTQYFGPGTRLTVL.

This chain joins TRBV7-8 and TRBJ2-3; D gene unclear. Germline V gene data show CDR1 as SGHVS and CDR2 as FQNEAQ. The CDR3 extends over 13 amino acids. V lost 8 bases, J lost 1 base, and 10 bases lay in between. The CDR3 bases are TGTGCCAGCCTGTCCAGCCGCACAGATACGCAGTATTTT. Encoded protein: CASLSSRTDTQYF.

The CDR3 loop is CASSQGLAGPDTQYF. In DNA, the CDR3 is TGTGCCAGCAGCCAAGGACTAGCGGGACCAGATACGCAGTATTTT. This chain links TRBV7-9 with TRBJ2-3; 12 positions agree with TRBD2. V shed 5 bases and J 4 bases; nucleotides not matched to a gene: 4. The CDR3 totals 15 residues. Germline loops: CDR1 SEHNR, CDR2 FQNEAQ (reference sequence).

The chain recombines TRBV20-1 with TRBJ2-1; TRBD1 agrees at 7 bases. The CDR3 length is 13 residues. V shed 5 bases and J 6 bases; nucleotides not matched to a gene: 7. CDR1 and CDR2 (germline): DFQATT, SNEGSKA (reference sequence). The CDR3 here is CSALGDSRNEQFF. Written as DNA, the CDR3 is TGCAGTGCTCTAGGGGACAGCCGCAATGAGCAGTTCTTC.

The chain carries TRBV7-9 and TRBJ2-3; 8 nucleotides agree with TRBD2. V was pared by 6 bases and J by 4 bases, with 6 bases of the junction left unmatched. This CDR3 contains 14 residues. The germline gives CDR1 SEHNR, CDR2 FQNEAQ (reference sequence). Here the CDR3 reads CASSERENADTQYF. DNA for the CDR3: TGTGCCAGCAGTGAGCGGGAGAATGCAGATACGCAGTATTTT.